The 25 T cell receptor beta chains in this list originate from one sample, sequenced in a study of early T cells in non-severe SARS-CoV-2 infection. Each CDR3 protein gets one entry after TCRdb re-called the 5' RACE reads with MiXCR. The repertoire includes tens of thousands of distinct CDR3 sequences, over 20% of them detected once, and more than 15% sits in the top ten. Material: whole blood, obtained at baseline. These receptors all come from an adult who was a healthcare worker with PCR-confirmed SARS-CoV-2 infection or an uninfected control (not recorded which).

This clonotype has just a few counts. The V gene is TRBV20-1, the J gene TRBJ2-5; 7 bases are a match to TRBD1. CDR1 is DFQATT, CDR2 SNEGSKA, per germline (reference sequence). The CDR3 is 13 amino acids. V gave up 6 bases and J gave up 7 bases; unmatched junction bases: 11. The CDR3 DNA sequence: TGCAGTGCCCGGGACAGTGGGCCCGGGACCCAGTACTTC. Its protein product is CSARDSGPGTQYF.

This rearrangement joins TRBV7-9 to TRBJ2-7; TRBD1 agrees at 8 bases. CDR1 is SEHNR, CDR2 FQNEAQ, per germline (reference sequence). The J segment lost 3 bases and the V segment lost 6 bases, leaving 4 bases of the junction unmatched. The CDR3 is 13 residues long. The CDR3 loop is CASRAGQVYEQYF. The CDR3 bases are TGTGCCAGCAGGGCGGGACAGGTCTACGAGCAGTACTTC.

This clonotype was seen a few times. V and J are TRBV27 and TRBJ2-1; 7 nucleotides align to TRBD2. The CDR3 length is 14 residues. V was clipped by 2 bases and J by 4 bases; unmatched bases: 2. Germline CDR1 reads MNHEY; CDR2 reads SMNVEV (reference sequence). CDR3 protein: CASSLGGVYNEQFF. CDR3 sequence (DNA): TGTGCCAGCAGTTTAGGGGGGGTATACAATGAGCAGTTCTTC.

Only a few counts were recorded for this clonotype. The J gene is TRBJ2-1, the V gene TRBV29-1; 13 bases align to TRBD2. The CDR3 totals 14 residues. Germline V CDR1 and CDR2: SQVTM, ANQGSEA. V shed 2 bases, J shed 10 bases, and the junction held 5 bases outside the gene matches. CDR3 sequence reads: CSVEWTSGGGEQFF. The CDR3 DNA is TGCAGCGTTGAATGGACTAGCGGGGGAGGGGAGCAGTTCTTC.

This clonotype was picked up a small number of times. This chain connects TRBV20-1 to TRBJ2-1; TRBD2 agrees at 9 bases. The CDR3 is 13 residues long. Per germline, CDR1 DFQATT and CDR2 SNEGSKA (reference sequence). With V trimmed by 3 bases and J by 6 bases, 3 bases remained unmatched. CDR3 bases: TGCAGTGCTAGGAGCGGGGGGCCCAATGAGCAGTTCTTC. It specifies CSARSGGPNEQFF.

This clonotype has a handful of counts. V usage is TRBV2 and J usage is TRBJ1-6, with TRBD1 identical over 7 bases. With 6 bases clipped from V and 10 bases from J, the junction kept 6 bases outside the gene matches. Germline values: CDR1 SNHLY, CDR2 FYNNEI. There are 13 residues in the CDR3. For the CDR3, the DNA is TGTGCCAGCAGAGAACAGGGGCAATCACCCCTCCACTTT. It yields the protein CASREQGQSPLHF.

The V call is TRBV5-1, the J call TRBJ2-3; 7 nucleotides line up with TRBD1. The CDR3 is 15 residues long. With 2 bases clipped from V and 4 bases from J, the junction kept 7 bases outside the gene matches. Germline V gives CDR1 SGHRS, CDR2 YFSETQ. The CDR3 protein is CASSFQGDGADTQYF. DNA of the CDR3: TGCGCCAGCAGCTTTCAGGGGGATGGAGCAGATACGCAGTATTTT.

The J gene is TRBJ2-5, the V gene TRBV27, with no clear D. Trimming stripped 6 bases from V and 5 bases from J, with 13 bases between. The CDR3 sequence is 13 residues long. CDR1 MNHEY and CDR2 SMNVEV come from the germline V gene (reference sequence). Here the CDR3 DNA reads TGTGCCAGCAGCCGAACAAGGGCGGAGACCCAGTACTTC. Translated, it gives CASSRTRAETQYF.

This clonotype was counted between two and nine times. The chain uses TRBV12-5 and TRBJ2-2; D unresolved. Germline V gives CDR1 LGHNT, CDR2 FRNRAP. The CDR3 is 17 amino acids. Trimming took 7 bases from V and 0 from J, leaving 18 bases between them. CDR3 nucleotides: TGTGCTAGTGCCCTCCGGCTGAGGTCTACGAACACCGGGGAGCTGTTTTTT. It encodes CASALRLRSTNTGELFF.

This clonotype was observed a handful of times. The chain uses TRBV19 and TRBJ1-2; D not resolved. This CDR3 is built from 14 residues. V was shortened by 7 bases and J by 6 bases, with 18 bases between the two germline ends. Looked up from germline, CDR1 is LNHDA and CDR2 is SQIVND (reference sequence). CDR3 residues: CASKDGPIGDGYTF. Written as DNA, the CDR3 is TGTGCCAGTAAGGACGGACCTATCGGTGATGGCTACACCTTC.

This clonotype was recorded once. The V and J genes are TRBV7-9 and TRBJ2-1; TRBD2 matches 10 bases. The J segment lost 2 bases and the V segment lost 7 bases, leaving 5 bases of the junction unmatched. Looked up from germline, CDR1 is SEHNR and CDR2 is FQNEAQ (reference sequence). The CDR3 contains 15 residues. CDR3 in DNA: TGTGCCAGCACGCCACTAGCGGGGCCCTACAATGAGCAGTTCTTC. As protein: CASTPLAGPYNEQFF.

This clonotype was seen more than once but under ten times. The chain carries TRBV9 and TRBJ2-3, with no clear D. The V end was cut by 0 bases, the J end by 3 bases, with 14 bases between. The CDR3 totals 16 residues. In germline, CDR1 is SGDLS, CDR2 YYNGEE. The CDR3 spells CASSVASSGQTDTQYF. CDR3 DNA: TGTGCCAGCAGCGTAGCTTCGTCAGGCCAAACAGATACGCAGTATTTT. The full variable domain, completed using reference TRBV9 and TRBJ2-3, is DSGVTQTPKHLITATGQRVTLRCSPRSGDLSVYWYQQSLDQGLQFLIQYYNGEERAKGNILERFSAQQFPDLHSELNLSSLELGDSALYFCASSVASSGQTDTQYFGPGTRLTVL.

V is TRBV18 and J is TRBJ1-2; TRBD1 matches at 9 bases. In germline, CDR1 is KGHSH, CDR2 LQKENI. Trimming removed 3 bases from V and 7 bases from J; junction bases left unmatched: 3. The CDR3 spans 13 residues. The CDR3 nucleotides read TGTGCCAGCTCACCCGGGACAGGGTTTGGCTACACCTTC. This gives the protein CASSPGTGFGYTF. Supplemented by reference TRBV18 and TRBJ1-2, the full variable domain reads NAGVMQNPRHLVRRRGQEARLRCSPMKGHSHVYWYRQLPEEGLKFMVYLQKENIIDESGMPKERFSAEFPKEGPSILRIQQVVRGDSAAYFCASSPGTGFGYTFGSGTRLTVV.

The chain is built from TRBV5-1 and TRBJ1-1; D perhaps matches TRBD1 (6 bases). Trimming took 0 bases from V and 5 from J, leaving 11 bases between them. The CDR3 extends over 14 amino acids. Germline values: CDR1 SGHRS, CDR2 YFSETQ. The CDR3 DNA sequence: TGCGCCAGCAGCTTGGAAGGGGGGCAAACTGAAGCTTTCTTT. It yields the protein CASSLEGGQTEAFF.

Only a few counts were recorded for this clonotype. The genes are TRBV19 and TRBJ2-2; D possibly corresponds to TRBD2 (7 bases). CDR1 is LNHDA, CDR2 SQIVND, per germline (reference sequence). V was pared by 7 bases and J by 2 bases, with 11 bases between. The CDR3 has 14 amino acids. For the CDR3, the DNA is TGTGCCAGTACGACGGGGGGCAACACCGGGGAGCTGTTTTTT. Protein: CASTTGGNTGELFF.

This clonotype showed up just a few times. This chain joins TRBV9 and TRBJ2-2; a weak D match, TRBD2 (7 bases). V was trimmed by 3 bases and J by 4 bases, leaving 16 bases between them. Per the germline V gene, CDR1 is SGDLS and CDR2 is YYNGEE. There are 16 residues in the CDR3. CDR3 sequence: CASSAGGPPGTGELFF. The CDR3 nucleotides read TGTGCCAGCAGCGCCGGGGGGCCCCCGGGCACCGGGGAGCTGTTTTTT. Combining the CDR3 with reference TRBV9 and TRBJ2-2 gives the whole variable domain DSGVTQTPKHLITATGQRVTLRCSPRSGDLSVYWYQQSLDQGLQFLIQYYNGEERAKGNILERFSAQQFPDLHSELNLSSLELGDSALYFCASSAGGPPGTGELFFGEGSRLTVL.

The genes are TRBV6-1 and TRBJ2-1; possibly TRBD1 for D (5 bases). Germline V gene lookup returns CDR1 MNHNS and CDR2 SASEGT. With 8 bases removed from V and 8 bases from J, the gap between germline ends came to 10 bases. This CDR3 is 11 amino acids long. The CDR3, as DNA: TGTGCCAGCCTTGGGGCGCATGAGCAGTTCTTC. Its translation: CASLGAHEQFF.

The CDR3 DNA reads as TGCAGTGCTAGAGGACCCGGGACAGGGCCTCCCGAGCAGTACTTC. Protein sequence: CSARGPGTGPPEQYF. The gene calls are TRBV20-1 and TRBJ2-7, with 9 positions matching TRBD1. CDR3 length: 15 residues. CDR1 is DFQATT, CDR2 SNEGSKA, per germline (reference sequence). The ends lost 1 base at V and 6 bases at J; junction bases unmatched: 10.

The genes are TRBV12-3 or TRBV12-4 and TRBJ2-1; TRBD2 matches at 8 bases. CDR3 size: 14 residues. V shed 3 bases and J 7 bases; nucleotides not matched to a gene: 5. CDR3 bases: TGTGCCAGCAGTTTTCCGGGGGGGCCTAATGAGCAGTTCTTC. This encodes CASSFPGGPNEQFF.

This clonotype showed up just a few times. The chain is built from TRBV29-1 and TRBJ1-2, with TRBD1 matching over 9 bases. CDR1 and CDR2 (germline): SQVTM, ANQGSEA. This CDR3 contains 11 residues. V lost 5 bases to trimming and J lost 6 bases; unmatched junction nucleotides: 1. CDR3 protein: CSVWTGDGYTF. Here the CDR3 DNA reads TGCAGCGTTTGGACAGGGGATGGCTACACCTTC.

The chain recombines TRBV12-3 or TRBV12-4 with TRBJ2-2; 8 positions agree with TRBD1. V lost 8 bases, J lost 6 bases, and 8 bases stayed unmatched. There are 14 residues in the CDR3. DNA of the CDR3: TGTGCCAGCGACGGACAGGGAATCGCCGGGGAGCTGTTTTTT. Translation: CASDGQGIAGELFF.

J is TRBJ2-7 and V is TRBV27; D may match TRBD1 or TRBD2 (5 bases each). The V gene lost 1 base and the J gene lost 2 bases, with 12 bases spanning the gap. This CDR3 contains 15 residues. Germline V CDR1 and CDR2: MNHEY, SMNVEV (reference sequence). Here the CDR3 DNA reads TGTGCCAGCAGTTTATTTCCGGGACCCCCCTACGAGCAGTACTTC. Its protein product is CASSLFPGPPYEQYF.

This clonotype was observed a few times. V usage is TRBV20-1 and J usage is TRBJ2-7, with D possibly matching TRBD1 (6 bases). CDR3 length: 12 amino acids. The germline V gene encodes CDR1 DFQATT and CDR2 SNEGSKA (reference sequence). V was trimmed by 6 bases and J by 0 bases, leaving 9 bases between them. CDR3 bases: TGCAGTGCCACGGACAGCTCCTACGAGCAGTACTTC. Translating gives CSATDSSYEQYF.

This rearrangement joins TRBV18 to TRBJ2-4, with no clear D. Trimming took 3 bases from V and 4 from J, leaving 10 bases between them. The CDR3 is 14 amino acids. Germline lookup yields CDR1 KGHSH and CDR2 LQKENI. The CDR3 DNA reads TGTGCCAGCTCACCCCCCGGACCGAAAAACATTCAGTACTTC. Translation: CASSPPGPKNIQYF.

This clonotype was detected a few times. The chain couples TRBV7-6 to TRBJ2-5; 8 bases line up with TRBD1. Germline-derived CDR1 and CDR2 are SGHVS and FNYEAQ. CDR3 length: 15 amino acids. The junction had 12 bases not matched to a gene; V was cut back by 5 bases and J by 7 bases. The CDR3 nucleotides read TGTGCCAGCAGCGTCGCCCCTGGGACAGGCGGGACCCAGTACTTC. It yields the protein CASSVAPGTGGTQYF.